Listed here are 10 T cell receptor beta chains from one sample, sequenced in a study of OX40 agonist ivuxolimab in advanced cancers. The library was generated by the immunoSEQ multiplex PCR assay. TCRdb retrieved this table from immuneACCESS and kept in-frame rearrangements only. Not all clones are present; in checked studies, unresolved V genes account for under half, and no reason is known for the remainder. This sample comprises fewer than 120,000 clones, roughly nine tenths of them detected only once. The leading ten clones occupy 0.25% to 0.3% of the sample. The specimen comprised CD4+ or CD8+ T cells sorted from blood, sampled in a trial of the OX40 agonist ivuxolimab. The receptors shown here come from an adult with an advanced solid tumor such as melanoma, head and neck, liver or kidney cancer.

CDR3 in amino acids: CASSPPGQGTDTQYF. In DNA form, the CDR3 reads TGTGCCAGCAGCCCCCCGGGACAGGGCACAGATACGCAGTATTTT. This rearrangement joins TRBV5-4 to TRBJ2-3; 8 bases match TRBD1. V was clipped by 4 bases and J by 1 base; unmatched bases: 5. Germline CDR1 and CDR2: SGHNT and YYREEE (reference sequence). This CDR3 region has 15 residues.

The chain links TRBV18 to TRBJ1-1; tentatively, D is TRBD1 (5 bases). This CDR3 is 15 amino acids long. CDR1 KGHSH and CDR2 LQKENI come from the germline V gene. Between the trimmed V and J ends, which lost 0 bases and 2 bases, there was a span of 10 bases. The CDR3 DNA follows: TGTGCCAGCTCACCACCGCAGGGACGTAACACTGAAGCTTTCTTT. Protein product: CASSPPQGRNTEAFF.

The chain combines TRBV5-6 with TRBJ2-7; 7 nucleotides align to TRBD2. V lost 1 base to trimming and J lost 0 bases; unmatched junction nucleotides: 1. Germline CDR1 is SGHDT and CDR2 is YYEEEE. This CDR3 has 14 amino acids. In nucleotides, the CDR3 is TGTGCCAGCAGCTTGCGGGGGGTCTCCTACGAGCAGTACTTC. Translating gives CASSLRGVSYEQYF.

The chain uses TRBV6-5 and TRBJ2-1; 8 bases line up with TRBD1. J was trimmed by 5 bases and V by 3 bases; bases with no gene match: 3. Germline-derived CDR1 and CDR2 are MNHEY and SVGAGI. The CDR3 totals 14 residues. CDR3 coding DNA: TGTGCCAGCAGTTATGGACAGGGTGACAATGAGCAGTTCTTC. The encoded protein is CASSYGQGDNEQFF.

J is TRBJ2-7 and V is TRBV5-8, with 9 bases matching TRBD1. The germline V gene encodes CDR1 SGHTS and CDR2 YDEGEE. V shed 3 bases, J shed 3 bases, and the junction held 1 base outside the gene matches. The CDR3 totals 13 residues. The CDR3 region has the DNA TGTGCCAGCAGCTGGACAGGGGACTACGAGCAGTACTTC. It encodes CASSWTGDYEQYF.

The J gene is TRBJ1-5, the V gene TRBV19; D gene uncertain. Trimming took off 8 bases at V and 2 bases at J, with 16 bases between the two ends. The V gene's germline CDR1 is LNHDA and CDR2 SQIVND (reference sequence). This CDR3 is 15 amino acids long. Here the CDR3 reads CASSRGRRGNQPQHF. The CDR3 nucleotides are TGTGCCAGTTCCCGCGGGCGAAGGGGCAATCAGCCCCAGCATTTT. The full variable domain, in which reference TRBV19 and TRBJ1-5 provide the parts outside the CDR3, is DGGITQSPKYLFRKEGQNVTLSCEQNLNHDAMYWYRQDPGQGLRLIYYSQIVNDFQKGDIAEGYSVSREKKESFPLTVTSAQKNPTAFYLCASSRGRRGNQPQHFGDGTRLSIL.

The V call is TRBV11-3, the J call TRBJ2-5, with D tentatively TRBD2 (5 bases). The germline CDR1 and CDR2 sequences are SGHNT and YENEEA. There are 14 residues in the CDR3. Trimming removed 6 bases from V and 2 bases from J, with 13 bases in between. The CDR3 is CASSKGAAQETQYF. As DNA, the CDR3 is TGTGCCAGCAGTAAAGGAGCGGCTCAAGAGACCCAGTACTTC.

This chain links TRBV2 with TRBJ2-5; a weak D match, TRBD1 (6 bases). Germline loops: CDR1 SNHLY, CDR2 FYNNEI. The V and J ends lost 6 bases and 4 bases respectively, with 15 bases between them. The CDR3 contains 14 residues. The CDR3 DNA follows: TGTGCCAGCAGACGGGCAGGGGAATCAGAGACCCAGTACTTC. This codes for CASRRAGESETQYF.

The chain carries TRBV7-2 and TRBJ2-3, with 7 bases matching TRBD1. Germline assignment: CDR1 SGHTA and CDR2 FQGNSA. This CDR3 is 12 amino acids long. V was pared by 3 bases and J by 6 bases, with 0 bases of the junction left unmatched. As DNA, the CDR3 is TGTGCCAGCAGCTTCAGGGGGGATACGCAGTATTTT. Translated, it gives CASSFRGDTQYF.

The J gene is TRBJ2-7, the V gene TRBV9, with D uncertain. The CDR3 contains 14 residues. Deletions cut 4 bases from V and 0 bases from J, with 11 bases between. The germline gives CDR1 SGDLS, CDR2 YYNGEE. For the CDR3, the DNA is TGTGCCAGCAGCATTACGACAAACTCCTACGAGCAGTACTTC. It yields the protein CASSITTNSYEQYF.